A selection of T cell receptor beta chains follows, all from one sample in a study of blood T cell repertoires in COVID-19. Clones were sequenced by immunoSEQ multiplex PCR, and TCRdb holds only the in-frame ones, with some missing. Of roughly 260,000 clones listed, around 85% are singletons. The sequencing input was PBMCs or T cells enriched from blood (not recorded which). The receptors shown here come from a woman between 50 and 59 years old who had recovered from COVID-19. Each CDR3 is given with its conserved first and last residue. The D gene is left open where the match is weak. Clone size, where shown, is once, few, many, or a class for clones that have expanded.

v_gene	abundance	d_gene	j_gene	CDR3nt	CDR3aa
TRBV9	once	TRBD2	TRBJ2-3	TGTGCCAGCAGCGTCGGGACTAGCGGAAGCACAGATACGCAGTATTTT	CASSVGTSGSTDTQYF
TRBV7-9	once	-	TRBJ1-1	TGTGCCAGCAGAGTTGGACATCGGGACACTGAAGCTTTCTTT	CASRVGHRDTEAFF
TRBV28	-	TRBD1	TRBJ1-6	TGTGCCAGCAGCGTAACAGGGGGCGGGAATTCACCCCTCCACTTT	CASSVTGGGNSPLHF
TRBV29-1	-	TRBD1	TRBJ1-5	TGCAGCGTTAGTGACAGGGTCAATCAGCCCCAGCATTTT	CSVSDRVNQPQHF
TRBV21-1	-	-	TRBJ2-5	-	CASSSWFGQGTSETQYF
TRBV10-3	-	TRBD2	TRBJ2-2	TGTGCCACGGGGGGGCCGAAGAACACCGGGGAGCTGTTTTTT	CATGGPKNTGELFF
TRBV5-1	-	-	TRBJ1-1	TGCGCCAGTCGGTTAAACACTGAAGCTTTCTTT	CASRLNTEAFF
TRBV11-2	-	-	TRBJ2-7	TGTGCCAGCAGCCCCCCGGGCTACGAGCAGTACTTC	CASSPPGYEQYF
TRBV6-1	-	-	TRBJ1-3	TGTGCCAGCAGTGAAGCGCCGGTATATGGAGACTCTGGAAACACCATATATTTT	CASSEAPVYGDSGNTIYF
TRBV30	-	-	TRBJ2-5	TGTGCCTGGGGCTTACAGGGTTCAGTGACCCAGTACTTC	CAWGLQGSVTQYF
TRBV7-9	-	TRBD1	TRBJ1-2	TGTGCCAGCAGCCCCAGACAGGGAGAAGGCTATGGCTACACCTTC	CASSPRQGEGYGYTF
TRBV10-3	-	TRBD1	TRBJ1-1	TGTGCCATCAGACATCAGGGGGCAAATGAAGCTTTCTTT	CAIRHQGANEAFF
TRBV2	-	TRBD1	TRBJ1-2	TGTGCCAGCACCAGGGGGGAGGAGCTGATTGCTAACTATGGCTACACCTTC	CASTRGEELIANYGYTF
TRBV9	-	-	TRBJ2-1	TGTGCCAGCAGCGCGTTTAGGGGGTGGGGTGGCAATGAGCAGTTCTTC	CASSAFRGWGGNEQFF
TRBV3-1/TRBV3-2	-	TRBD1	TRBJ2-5	TGTGCCAGCAGCAGATACACAGGGGTCGAGACCCAGTACTTC	CASSRYTGVETQYF
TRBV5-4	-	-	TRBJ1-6	TGTGCCAGCAGCTTGGGGACAGCATATAATTCACCCCTCCACTTT	CASSLGTAYNSPLHF
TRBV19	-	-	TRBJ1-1	TGTGCCAGTAGTATACAGGGGACCCACACTGAAGCTTTCTTT	CASSIQGTHTEAFF
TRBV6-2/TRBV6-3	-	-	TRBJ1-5	TGTGCCAGCAGTTACACGGTAAATAGCAATCAGCCCCAGCATTTT	CASSYTVNSNQPQHF
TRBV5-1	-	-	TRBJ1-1	TGCGCCAGCAGAGGGGGAGAATGGAACACTGAAGCTTTCTTT	CASRGGEWNTEAFF
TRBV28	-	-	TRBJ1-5	TGTGCCAGCAGTTCAGGGTCCGCCAATCAGCCCCAGCATTTT	CASSSGSANQPQHF
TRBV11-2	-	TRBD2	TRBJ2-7	TGTGCCAGCAGCTTTGGGACTAGCGGTTACTACGAGCAGTACTTC	CASSFGTSGYYEQYF
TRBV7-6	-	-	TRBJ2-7	TGTGCCAGCAGCTTAGCGTTTATAGCGGAGTTATACGAGCAGTACTTC	CASSLAFIAELYEQYF
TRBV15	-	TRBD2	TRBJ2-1	TGTGCCACCAGCAGAGATGGAACTAGCGGGAGCAATGAGCAGTTCTTC	CATSRDGTSGSNEQFF
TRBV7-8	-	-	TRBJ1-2	TGTGCCAGCAGCTTAGGGCGGCAGGGATATGGCTACACCTTC	CASSLGRQGYGYTF
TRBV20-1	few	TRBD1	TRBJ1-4	TGCAGTGCTAGTGACAGGGCCCGTGAAAAACTGTTTTTT	CSASDRAREKLFF
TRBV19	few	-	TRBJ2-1	TGTGCCAGTATTCCGGACGGGAGCTCCTACAATGAGCAGTTCTTC	CASIPDGSSYNEQFF
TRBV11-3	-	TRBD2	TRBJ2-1	TGTGCCAGCAGCTCATTAGCGGGAGGGAGTGAGCAGTTCTTC	CASSSLAGGSEQFF
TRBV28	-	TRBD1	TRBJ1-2	TGTGCCAGCAGTTTAGCAAGGGGGACAGGGGAAAGGTTCGGCTACACCTTC	CASSLARGTGERFGYTF
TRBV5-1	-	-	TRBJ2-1	TGCGCCAGCAGCTTGGCAGGGCCTAGCTCCTACAATGAGCAGTTCTTC	CASSLAGPSSYNEQFF
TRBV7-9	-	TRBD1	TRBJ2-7	TGTGCCAGCAGCTTCTCGTCCTGGGGACAGGACGAAGACTACGAGCAGTACTTC	CASSFSSWGQDEDYEQYF
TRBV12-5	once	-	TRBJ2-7	TGTGCTAGTGGTTTGACTATAGGGGGGGGCCGGTCCTACGAGCAGTACTTC	CASGLTIGGGRSYEQYF
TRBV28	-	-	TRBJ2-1	TGTGCCAGCAGTTTCTCGAGCTACAATGAGCAGTTCTTC	CASSFSSYNEQFF
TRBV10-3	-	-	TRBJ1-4	TGTGCCACCCGCCGGGACACATCAACTAATGAAAAACTGTTTTTT	CATRRDTSTNEKLFF
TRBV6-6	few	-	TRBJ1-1	TGTGCCAGCAGGGTTGGGGCTTGGGGTGAAGCTTTCTTT	CASRVGAWGEAFF
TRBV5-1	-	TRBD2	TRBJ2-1	TGCGCCAGCAGCCCTCGGACTAGCGGGAGTAAAAACTACAATGAGCAGTTCTTC	CASSPRTSGSKNYNEQFF
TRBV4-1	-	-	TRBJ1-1	TGCGCCAGCAGCCAAGGGATTCGAGGGACTGAAGCTTTCTTT	CASSQGIRGTEAFF
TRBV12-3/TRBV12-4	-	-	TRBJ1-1	TGTGCCAGCAGTTTAGAACAGAACACTGAAGCTTTCTTT	CASSLEQNTEAFF